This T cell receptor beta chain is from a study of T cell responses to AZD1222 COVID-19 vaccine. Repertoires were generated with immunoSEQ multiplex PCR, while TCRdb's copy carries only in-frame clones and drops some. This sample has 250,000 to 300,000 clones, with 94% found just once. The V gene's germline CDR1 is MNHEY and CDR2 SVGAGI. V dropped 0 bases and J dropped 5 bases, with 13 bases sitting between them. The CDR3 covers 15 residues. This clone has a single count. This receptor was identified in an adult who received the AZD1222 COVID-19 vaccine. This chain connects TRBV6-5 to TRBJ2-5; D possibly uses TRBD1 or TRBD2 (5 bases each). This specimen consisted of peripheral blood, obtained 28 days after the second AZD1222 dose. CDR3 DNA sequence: TGTGCCAGCAGTTACTCGCGAGGGGTTTGGGAGACCCAGTACTTC. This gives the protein CASSYSRGVWETQYF.